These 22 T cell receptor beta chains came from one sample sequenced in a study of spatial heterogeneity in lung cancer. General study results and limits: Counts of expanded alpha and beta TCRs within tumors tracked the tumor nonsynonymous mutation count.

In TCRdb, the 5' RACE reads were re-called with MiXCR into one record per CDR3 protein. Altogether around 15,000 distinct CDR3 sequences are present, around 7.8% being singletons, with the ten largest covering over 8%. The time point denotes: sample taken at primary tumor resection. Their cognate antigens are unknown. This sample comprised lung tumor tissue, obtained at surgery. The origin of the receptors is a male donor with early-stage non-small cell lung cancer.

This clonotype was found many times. CDR3 residues: CSARDGTRTPTGELFF. CDR3 nucleotides: TGCAGTGCTAGAGATGGGACAAGAACCCCTACCGGGGAGCTGTTTTTT. The chain links TRBV20-1 to TRBJ2-2; a possible D gene is TRBD1 (6 bases). Germline loops: CDR1 DFQATT, CDR2 SNEGSKA (reference sequence). Trimming took 0 bases from V and 5 from J, leaving 16 bases between them. The CDR3 has 16 residues.

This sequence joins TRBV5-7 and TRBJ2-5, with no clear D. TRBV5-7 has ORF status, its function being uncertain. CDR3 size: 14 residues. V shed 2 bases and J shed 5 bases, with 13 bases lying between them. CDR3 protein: CASSFFLIRETQYF. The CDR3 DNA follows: TGTGCCAGCAGCTTTTTTCTGATCCGGGAGACCCAGTACTTC.

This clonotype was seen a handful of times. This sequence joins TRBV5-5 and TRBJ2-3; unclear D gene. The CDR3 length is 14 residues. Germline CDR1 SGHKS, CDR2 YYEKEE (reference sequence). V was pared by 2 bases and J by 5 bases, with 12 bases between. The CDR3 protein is CASSFLGTQDTQYF. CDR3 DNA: TGTGCCAGCAGCTTTCTAGGTACCCAAGATACGCAGTATTTT.

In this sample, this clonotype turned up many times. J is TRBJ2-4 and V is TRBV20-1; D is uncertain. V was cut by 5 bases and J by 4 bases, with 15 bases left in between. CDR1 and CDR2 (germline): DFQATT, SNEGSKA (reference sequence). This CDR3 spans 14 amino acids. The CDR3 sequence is CSAERQGMKNIQYF. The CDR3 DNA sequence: TGCAGTGCTGAGAGGCAAGGGATGAAAAACATTCAGTACTTC.

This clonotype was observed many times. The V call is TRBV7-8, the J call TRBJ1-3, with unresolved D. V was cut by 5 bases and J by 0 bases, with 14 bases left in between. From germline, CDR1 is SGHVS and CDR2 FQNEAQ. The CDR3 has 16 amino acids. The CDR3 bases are TGTGCCAGCAGCCTAGTGGAGGCCGTCTCTGGAAACACCATATATTTT. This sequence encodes CASSLVEAVSGNTIYF.

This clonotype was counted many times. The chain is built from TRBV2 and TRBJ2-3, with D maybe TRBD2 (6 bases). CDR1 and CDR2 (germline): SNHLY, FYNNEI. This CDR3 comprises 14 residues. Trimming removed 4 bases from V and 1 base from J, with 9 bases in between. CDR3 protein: CASSGGGGTDTQYF. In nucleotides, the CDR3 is TGTGCCAGCAGTGGCGGAGGGGGCACAGATACGCAGTATTTT.

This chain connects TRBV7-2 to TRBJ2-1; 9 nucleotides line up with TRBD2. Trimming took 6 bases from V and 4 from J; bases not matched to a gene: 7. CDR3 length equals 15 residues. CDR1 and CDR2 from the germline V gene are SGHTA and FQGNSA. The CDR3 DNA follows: TGTGCCAGCAGTTCGACTAGCGGACAATACAATGAGCAGTTCTTC. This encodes CASSSTSGQYNEQFF. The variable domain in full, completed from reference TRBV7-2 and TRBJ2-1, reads GAGVSQSPSNKVTEKGKDVELRCDPISGHTALYWYRQSLGQGLEFLIYFQGNSAPDKSGLPSDRFSAERTGGSVSTLTIQRTQQEDSAVYLCASSSTSGQYNEQFFGPGTRLTVL.

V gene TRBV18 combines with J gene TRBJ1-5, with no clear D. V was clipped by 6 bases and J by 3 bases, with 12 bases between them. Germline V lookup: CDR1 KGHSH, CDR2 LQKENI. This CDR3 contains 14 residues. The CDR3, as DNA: TGTGCCAGCTCTCCTAGGGAGGCCAATCAGCCCCAGCATTTT. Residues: CASSPREANQPQHF.

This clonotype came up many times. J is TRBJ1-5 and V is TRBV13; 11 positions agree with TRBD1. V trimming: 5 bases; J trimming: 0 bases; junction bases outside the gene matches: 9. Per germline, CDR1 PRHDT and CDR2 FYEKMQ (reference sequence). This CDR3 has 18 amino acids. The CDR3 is CASSRRGQGGVSNQPQHF. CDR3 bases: TGTGCCAGCAGCCGACGGGGACAGGGGGGGGTTAGCAATCAGCCCCAGCATTTT.

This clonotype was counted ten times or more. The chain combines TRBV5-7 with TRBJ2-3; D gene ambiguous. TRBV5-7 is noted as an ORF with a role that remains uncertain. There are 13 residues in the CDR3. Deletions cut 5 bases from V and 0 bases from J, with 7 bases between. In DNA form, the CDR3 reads TGTGCCAGCAGTTGGGGAAGCACAGATACGCAGTATTTT. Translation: CASSWGSTDTQYF.

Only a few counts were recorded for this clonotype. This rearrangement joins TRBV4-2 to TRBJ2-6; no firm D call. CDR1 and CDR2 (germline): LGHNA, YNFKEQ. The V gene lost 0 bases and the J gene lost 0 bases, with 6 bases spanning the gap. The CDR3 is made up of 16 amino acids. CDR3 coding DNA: TGTGCCAGCAGCCAAGATGGAACCTCTGGGGCCAACGTCCTGACTTTC. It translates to CASSQDGTSGANVLTF.

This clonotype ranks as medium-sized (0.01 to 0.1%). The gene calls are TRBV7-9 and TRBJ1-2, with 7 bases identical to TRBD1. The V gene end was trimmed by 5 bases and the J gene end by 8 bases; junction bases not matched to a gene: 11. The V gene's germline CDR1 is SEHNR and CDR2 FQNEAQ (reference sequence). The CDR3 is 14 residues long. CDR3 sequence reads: CASSPGTELRGYTF. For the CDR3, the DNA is TGTGCCAGCAGCCCCGGGACAGAGTTGAGGGGCTACACCTTC.

Here the CDR3 reads CSASYLAGYTF. The CDR3 nucleotides read TGCAGTGCTAGTTATTTGGCTGGCTACACCTTC. V is TRBV20-1 and J is TRBJ1-2; the D is unclear. CDR3 size: 11 residues. Trimming took off 3 bases at V and 7 bases at J, with 9 bases between the two ends. Germline V gene sequence: CDR1 DFQATT, CDR2 SNEGSKA (reference sequence).

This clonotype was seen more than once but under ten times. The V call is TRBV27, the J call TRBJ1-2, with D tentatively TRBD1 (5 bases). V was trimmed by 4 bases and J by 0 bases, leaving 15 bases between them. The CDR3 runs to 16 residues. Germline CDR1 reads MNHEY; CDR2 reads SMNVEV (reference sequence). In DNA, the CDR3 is TGTGCCAGCAGTTCTTCCGGGACGCCAGCTAACTATGGCTACACCTTC. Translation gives CASSSSGTPANYGYTF.

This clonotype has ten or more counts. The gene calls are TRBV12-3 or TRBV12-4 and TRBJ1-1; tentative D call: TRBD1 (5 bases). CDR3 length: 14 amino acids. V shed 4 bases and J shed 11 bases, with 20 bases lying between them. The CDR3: CASSSPQLGEGAFF. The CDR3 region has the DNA TGTGCCAGCAGTTCCCCCCAGTTGGGGGAAGGGGCTTTCTTT.

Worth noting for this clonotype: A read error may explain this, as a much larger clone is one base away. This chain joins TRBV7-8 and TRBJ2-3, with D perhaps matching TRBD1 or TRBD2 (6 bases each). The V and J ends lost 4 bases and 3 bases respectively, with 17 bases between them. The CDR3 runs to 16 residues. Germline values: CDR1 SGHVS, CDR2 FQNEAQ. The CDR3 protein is CASSYGAGGRTDTQYF. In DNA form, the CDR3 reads TGTGCCAGCAGCTATGGTGCTGGGGGGCGAACAGATACGCAGTATTTT.

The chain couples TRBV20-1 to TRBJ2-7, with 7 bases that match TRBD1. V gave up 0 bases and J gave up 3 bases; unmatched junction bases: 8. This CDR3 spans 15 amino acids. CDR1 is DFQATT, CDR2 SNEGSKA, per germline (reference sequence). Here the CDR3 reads CSARDDRVSVYEQYF. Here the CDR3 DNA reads TGCAGTGCTAGAGACGACAGGGTTTCCGTCTACGAGCAGTACTTC.

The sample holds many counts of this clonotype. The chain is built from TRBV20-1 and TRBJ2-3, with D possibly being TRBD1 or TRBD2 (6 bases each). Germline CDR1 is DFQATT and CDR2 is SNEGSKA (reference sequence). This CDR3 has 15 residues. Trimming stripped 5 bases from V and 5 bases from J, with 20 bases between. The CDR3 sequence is CSAGSRGQGQDTQYF. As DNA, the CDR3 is TGCAGTGCTGGAAGTCGGGGGCAGGGGCAAGATACGCAGTATTTT.

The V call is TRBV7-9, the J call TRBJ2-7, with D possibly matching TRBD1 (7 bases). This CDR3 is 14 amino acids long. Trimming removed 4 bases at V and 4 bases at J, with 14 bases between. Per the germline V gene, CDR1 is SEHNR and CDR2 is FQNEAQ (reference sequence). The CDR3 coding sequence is TGTGCCAGCAGCTCGCAGGGGGGTTCTTACGAGCAGTACGTC. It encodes CASSSQGGSYEQYV.

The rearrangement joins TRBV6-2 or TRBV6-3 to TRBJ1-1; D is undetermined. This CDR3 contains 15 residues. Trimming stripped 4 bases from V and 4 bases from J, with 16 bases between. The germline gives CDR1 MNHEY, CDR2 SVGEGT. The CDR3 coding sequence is TGTGCCAGCAGTTCGGTGGCAGACATTGGCACTGAAGCTTTCTTT. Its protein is CASSSVADIGTEAFF.

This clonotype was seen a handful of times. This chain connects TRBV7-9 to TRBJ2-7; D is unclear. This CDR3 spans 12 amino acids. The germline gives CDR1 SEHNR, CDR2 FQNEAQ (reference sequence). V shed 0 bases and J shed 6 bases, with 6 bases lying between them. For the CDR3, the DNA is TGTGCCAGCAGCTTAGCCGGGTCCGAGCAGTACGTC. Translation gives CASSLAGSEQYV.

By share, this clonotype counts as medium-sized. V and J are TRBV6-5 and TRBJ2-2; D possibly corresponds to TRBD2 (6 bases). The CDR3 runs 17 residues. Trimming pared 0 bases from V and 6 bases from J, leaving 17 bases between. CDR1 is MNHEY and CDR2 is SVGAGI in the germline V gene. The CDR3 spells CASSYSTGLRRAGELFF. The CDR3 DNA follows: TGTGCCAGCAGTTACTCAACGGGGCTCCGGAGGGCCGGGGAGCTGTTTTTT.